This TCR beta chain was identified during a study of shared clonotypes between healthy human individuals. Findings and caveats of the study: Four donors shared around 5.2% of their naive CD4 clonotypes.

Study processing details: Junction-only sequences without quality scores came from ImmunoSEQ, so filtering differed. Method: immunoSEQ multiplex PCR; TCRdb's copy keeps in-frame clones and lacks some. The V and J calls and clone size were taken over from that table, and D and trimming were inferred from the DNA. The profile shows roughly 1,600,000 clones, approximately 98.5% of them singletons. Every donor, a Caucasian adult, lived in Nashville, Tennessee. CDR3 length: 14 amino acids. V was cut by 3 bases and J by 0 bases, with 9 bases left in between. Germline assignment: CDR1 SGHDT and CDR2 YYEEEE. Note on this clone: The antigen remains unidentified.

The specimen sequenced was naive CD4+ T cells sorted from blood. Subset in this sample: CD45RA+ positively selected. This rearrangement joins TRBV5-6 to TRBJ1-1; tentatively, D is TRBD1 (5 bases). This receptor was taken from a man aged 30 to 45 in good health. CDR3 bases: TGTGCCAGCAGCTCCATAGGGGTGAACACTGAAGCTTTCTTT. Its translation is CASSSIGVNTEAFF.